Listed below are T cell receptor beta chains from one sample, sequenced in a study of beta chain features in type 1 diabetes. The method was immunoSEQ multiplex PCR; TCRdb's version includes in-frame clones alone and lacks a portion of them. The sample has about 160,000 clones; around 8% are singletons. The sample consisted of central memory CD4+ T cells from blood. These TCRs come from a woman aged 18-29 years with type 1 diabetes. CDR3s include the opening cysteine and the closing phenylalanine or tryptophan. A D gene is named only where the DNA matches it firmly. Expanded clones get a size class; other rows say once, few or many, or leave the size out.

v_gene: TRBV5-1
d_gene: .
j_gene: TRBJ2-7
abundance: .
CDR3nt: TGCGCCAGCAGCTCCCGGCAGGGCGCAAGCTACGAGCAGTACTTC
CDR3aa: CASSSRQGASYEQYF

v_gene: TRBV10-3
d_gene: .
j_gene: TRBJ1-1
abundance: .
CDR3nt: TGTGCCATCAGTTCCGGGGTGAACACTGAAGCTTTCTTT
CDR3aa: CAISSGVNTEAFF

v_gene: TRBV13
d_gene: .
j_gene: TRBJ2-5
abundance: few
CDR3nt: TGTGCCAGCAGTTCGAGCGGTACCCAAGAGACCCAGTACTTC
CDR3aa: CASSSSGTQETQYF

v_gene: TRBV7-2
d_gene: .
j_gene: TRBJ2-1
abundance: .
CDR3nt: TGTGCCAGCAGCGTCGATTATACTAGCTCCTACAATGAGCAGTTCTTC
CDR3aa: CASSVDYTSSYNEQFF

v_gene: TRBV5-6
d_gene: TRBD1
j_gene: TRBJ1-6
abundance: few
CDR3nt: TGTGCCAGCAGCAAGAAGGACAGGAGGTCACCCCTCCACTTT
CDR3aa: CASSKKDRRSPLHF

v_gene: TRBV7-7
d_gene: TRBD2
j_gene: TRBJ2-5
abundance: .
CDR3nt: TGTGCCAGCAGCTCCCTGACTAGCGGGGCGGAGACCCAGTACTTC
CDR3aa: CASSSLTSGAETQYF

v_gene: TRBV6-1
d_gene: TRBD1
j_gene: TRBJ2-3
abundance: few
CDR3nt: TGTGCCTCGAGGACAGGGACCCCAGATACGCAGTATTTT
CDR3aa: CASRTGTPDTQYF

v_gene: TRBV5-4
d_gene: .
j_gene: TRBJ2-3
abundance: .
CDR3nt: TGTGCCAGCAGCTTGAATGGCAGTCCAGATACGCAGTATTTT
CDR3aa: CASSLNGSPDTQYF

v_gene: TRBV5-1
d_gene: .
j_gene: TRBJ1-1
abundance: .
CDR3nt: TGCGCCAGCAGCTCGCAGGGGAGATTAACTGAAGCTTTCTTT
CDR3aa: CASSSQGRLTEAFF

v_gene: TRBV6-1
d_gene: .
j_gene: TRBJ2-5
abundance: .
CDR3nt: TGTGCCAGCAGCACAGGGTCCCAAGAGACCCAGTACTTC
CDR3aa: CASSTGSQETQYF

v_gene: TRBV28
d_gene: .
j_gene: TRBJ2-4
abundance: .
CDR3nt: TGTGCCAGCTCCAGTTATCCGGAGGCCAAAAACATTCAGTACTTC
CDR3aa: CASSSYPEAKNIQYF

v_gene: TRBV28
d_gene: TRBD2
j_gene: TRBJ2-7
abundance: few
CDR3nt: TGTGCCAGCAGTCCCGCAGGGACTAGCCCCTACGAGCAGTACTTC
CDR3aa: CASSPAGTSPYEQYF

v_gene: TRBV7-3
d_gene: TRBD1
j_gene: TRBJ2-3
abundance: .
CDR3nt: TGTGCCAGCAGCCGGGACAGGGACACAGATACGCAGTATTTT
CDR3aa: CASSRDRDTDTQYF

v_gene: TRBV7-2
d_gene: .
j_gene: TRBJ2-7
abundance: few
CDR3nt: TGTGCCAGCAGCTCCCCTGGCAGGGGTCCCTACGAGCAGTACTTC
CDR3aa: CASSSPGRGPYEQYF

v_gene: TRBV9
d_gene: TRBD2
j_gene: TRBJ2-5
abundance: .
CDR3nt: TGTGCCAGCGGAGGACTAGCGGGAGGGGAGACCCAGTACTTC
CDR3aa: CASGGLAGGETQYF

v_gene: TRBV27
d_gene: TRBD2
j_gene: TRBJ2-7
abundance: .
CDR3nt: TGTGCCAGCAGTCAGACTAGCGGGGGCTACGAGCAGTACTTC
CDR3aa: CASSQTSGGYEQYF

v_gene: TRBV28
d_gene: TRBD1
j_gene: TRBJ2-7
abundance: .
CDR3nt: TGTGCCAGCAACCCCTCCGGGACAGGGTTCTACGAGCAGTACTTC
CDR3aa: CASNPSGTGFYEQYF

v_gene: TRBV29-1
d_gene: .
j_gene: TRBJ2-1
abundance: .
CDR3nt: TGCAGCGTTGCACAGGGTTACAATGAGCAGTTCTTC
CDR3aa: CSVAQGYNEQFF

v_gene: TRBV6-5
d_gene: TRBD1
j_gene: TRBJ2-7
abundance: few
CDR3nt: TGTGCCAGCAGTCAGACAGGGGGCTACGAGCAGTACTTC
CDR3aa: CASSQTGGYEQYF

v_gene: TRBV9
d_gene: .
j_gene: TRBJ1-2
abundance: .
CDR3nt: TGTGCCAGCAGCGAGGGAGGTCTGGATGGCTACACCTTC
CDR3aa: CASSEGGLDGYTF

v_gene: TRBV15
d_gene: .
j_gene: TRBJ1-2
abundance: few
CDR3nt: TGTGCCACCAGCCGAACTAAGGGGGACGACTATGGCTACACCTTC
CDR3aa: CATSRTKGDDYGYTF

v_gene: TRBV7-2
d_gene: .
j_gene: TRBJ2-7
abundance: .
CDR3nt: TGTGCCAGCAGCTTAGTCCCAGGGGACGAGCAGTACTTC
CDR3aa: CASSLVPGDEQYF

v_gene: TRBV28
d_gene: TRBD2
j_gene: TRBJ2-3
abundance: few
CDR3nt: TGTGCCAGCAGACCGGGACTAGTGGGAGATACGCAGTATTTT
CDR3aa: CASRPGLVGDTQYF

v_gene: TRBV18
d_gene: .
j_gene: TRBJ1-1
abundance: .
CDR3nt: TGTGCCAGCTCGCGAGACAGTAACACTGAAGCTTTCTTT
CDR3aa: CASSRDSNTEAFF

v_gene: TRBV28
d_gene: .
j_gene: TRBJ2-5
abundance: .
CDR3nt: TGTGCCAGCAGTTATAGCCCGCCCCGAGAGACCCAGTACTTC
CDR3aa: CASSYSPPRETQYF

v_gene: TRBV9
d_gene: .
j_gene: TRBJ2-5
abundance: .
CDR3nt: TGTGCCAGCAGCGTGGAGGCGGGGTGGGTGGAGACCCAGTACTTC
CDR3aa: CASSVEAGWVETQYF

v_gene: TRBV28
d_gene: .
j_gene: TRBJ2-1
abundance: .
CDR3nt: TGTGCCAGCAGTCTCAGGGTGAATGAGCAGTTCTTC
CDR3aa: CASSLRVNEQFF

v_gene: TRBV29-1
d_gene: TRBD1
j_gene: TRBJ2-7
abundance: few
CDR3nt: TGCAGCGCCACTCGGGACAGGGCGTATGGGCAGTACTTC
CDR3aa: CSATRDRAYGQYF

v_gene: TRBV28
d_gene: .
j_gene: TRBJ2-5
abundance: .
CDR3nt: TGTGCCAGCAGTTTACTCAGCCAAGAGACCCAGTACTTC
CDR3aa: CASSLLSQETQYF

v_gene: TRBV18
d_gene: .
j_gene: TRBJ1-2
abundance: .
CDR3nt: TGTGCCAGCTCACCCGAGATGACAGGAAATGGCTACACCTTC
CDR3aa: CASSPEMTGNGYTF

v_gene: TRBV7-6
d_gene: TRBD1
j_gene: TRBJ2-7
abundance: few
CDR3nt: TGTGCCAGCAGCGGTGGACAGGGAAAGTCACACGAGCAGTACTTC
CDR3aa: CASSGGQGKSHEQYF

v_gene: TRBV30
d_gene: .
j_gene: TRBJ2-1
abundance: few
CDR3nt: TGTGCCTGGAGTGTACGTGGGAGGAGTGGGTATGAGCAGTTCTTC
CDR3aa: CAWSVRGRSGYEQFF

v_gene: TRBV4-3
d_gene: TRBD1
j_gene: TRBJ2-7
abundance: few
CDR3nt: TGCGCCAGCAGCCAAGATCTCCTGAGGACAGGTATTTCTTACGAGCAGTACTTC
CDR3aa: CASSQDLLRTGISYEQYF

v_gene: TRBV4-3
d_gene: .
j_gene: TRBJ2-7
abundance: once
CDR3nt: TGCGCCAGCAGCCAAGATAGCAGCTACGAGCAGTACTTC
CDR3aa: CASSQDSSYEQYF

v_gene: TRBV5-1
d_gene: TRBD2
j_gene: TRBJ2-5
abundance: .
CDR3nt: TGCGCCAGCGGACTAAGCGGGAGGGTGGGTGAGACCCAGTACTTC
CDR3aa: CASGLSGRVGETQYF

v_gene: TRBV10-3
d_gene: .
j_gene: TRBJ2-7
abundance: .
CDR3nt: TGTGCCATCGGGGGAGGATCCGAGCAGTACTTC
CDR3aa: CAIGGGSEQYF

v_gene: TRBV6-5
d_gene: .
j_gene: TRBJ2-7
abundance: few
CDR3nt: TGTGCCAGCAGTCGGACAGCCTCCTACGAGCAGTACTTC
CDR3aa: CASSRTASYEQYF

v_gene: TRBV7-2
d_gene: TRBD2
j_gene: TRBJ2-7
abundance: few
CDR3nt: TGTGCCAGCAGCCAAACCGCCCCGGGAGGGCCAGACGAGCAGTACTTC
CDR3aa: CASSQTAPGGPDEQYF

v_gene: TRBV5-6
d_gene: .
j_gene: TRBJ2-7
abundance: few
CDR3nt: TGTGCCAGCAGCCTCTACTCCTACGAGCAGTACTTC
CDR3aa: CASSLYSYEQYF

v_gene: TRBV4-3
d_gene: TRBD2
j_gene: TRBJ2-5
abundance: .
CDR3nt: TGCGCCAGCAGCCAAAGTCTTGGGACTAGTCAAGAGACCCAGTACTTC
CDR3aa: CASSQSLGTSQETQYF

v_gene: TRBV29-1
d_gene: .
j_gene: TRBJ1-1
abundance: .
CDR3nt: TGCAGCGTTGTTGGGGGGGGCACTGAAGCTTTCTTT
CDR3aa: CSVVGGGTEAFF

v_gene: TRBV5-6
d_gene: .
j_gene: TRBJ2-4
abundance: .
CDR3nt: TGTGCCAGCAGCTTGGAAGGAGAAAACATTCAGTACTTC
CDR3aa: CASSLEGENIQYF

v_gene: TRBV4-3
d_gene: .
j_gene: TRBJ2-1
abundance: .
CDR3nt: TGCGCCAGCAGCCAAGAAGCGGCCCTCGGGTACAATGAGCAGTTCTTC
CDR3aa: CASSQEAALGYNEQFF

v_gene: TRBV5-8
d_gene: .
j_gene: TRBJ1-6
abundance: few
CDR3nt: TGTGCCAGCAGCTGGCTGATTGTCAGGGGTTCACCCCTCCACTTT
CDR3aa: CASSWLIVRGSPLHF

v_gene: TRBV18
d_gene: .
j_gene: TRBJ2-7
abundance: few
CDR3nt: TGTGCCAGCTCACCGCGAGGGGAGGCCTACGAGCAGTACTTC
CDR3aa: CASSPRGEAYEQYF

v_gene: TRBV6-1
d_gene: TRBD1
j_gene: TRBJ1-2
abundance: few
CDR3nt: TGTGCCAGCAGTGGTACAGGGGGCGGAAGCTATGGCTACACCTTC
CDR3aa: CASSGTGGGSYGYTF

v_gene: TRBV5-1
d_gene: TRBD1
j_gene: TRBJ1-4
abundance: .
CDR3nt: TGCGCCAGCCAACCGGGACAGACAAATGAAAAACTGTTTTTT
CDR3aa: CASQPGQTNEKLFF

v_gene: TRBV5-5
d_gene: .
j_gene: TRBJ1-6
abundance: .
CDR3nt: TGTGCCAGCAGCTTGGTCCTAAGGGGGGAGGGATCACCCCTCCACTTT
CDR3aa: CASSLVLRGEGSPLHF

v_gene: TRBV7-9
d_gene: .
j_gene: TRBJ2-6
abundance: few
CDR3nt: TGTGCCAGCAGCTTACAGTTCTCTGGGGCCAACGTCCTGACTTTC
CDR3aa: CASSLQFSGANVLTF

v_gene: TRBV21-1
d_gene: .
j_gene: TRBJ2-5
abundance: few
CDR3nt: TGTGCCAGCAGCGCCGGCGGGGGCCAAGAGACCCAGTACTTC
CDR3aa: CASSAGGGQETQYF

v_gene: TRBV4-1
d_gene: .
j_gene: TRBJ2-2
abundance: .
CDR3nt: TGCGCCAGCAGCCAAGGAGATAACGGGGAGCTGTTTTTT
CDR3aa: CASSQGDNGELFF

v_gene: TRBV7-9
d_gene: TRBD2
j_gene: TRBJ2-1
abundance: few
CDR3nt: TGTGCCAGCAGCCAACTAGCGGGAAACAATGAGCAGTTCTTC
CDR3aa: CASSQLAGNNEQFF

v_gene: TRBV15
d_gene: TRBD1
j_gene: TRBJ1-6
abundance: few
CDR3nt: TGTGCCACCAGCAGAGATAGTGGACAGGGGGCTTCACCCCTCCACTTT
CDR3aa: CATSRDSGQGASPLHF

v_gene: TRBV2
d_gene: TRBD1
j_gene: TRBJ2-3
abundance: few
CDR3nt: TGTGCCAGCAGTGCAACCGGGACAGGGGGTACTACGCAGTATTTT
CDR3aa: CASSATGTGGTTQYF

v_gene: TRBV7-6
d_gene: TRBD2
j_gene: TRBJ2-7
abundance: few
CDR3nt: TGTGCCAGCAGCCCCCGGGAGGGCTCCTACGAGCAGTACTTC
CDR3aa: CASSPREGSYEQYF

v_gene: TRBV4-2
d_gene: TRBD2
j_gene: TRBJ2-7
abundance: .
CDR3nt: TGTGCCAGCAGCCAAGTCCATGCGGGAGGGGTCTCCTACGAGCAGTACTTC
CDR3aa: CASSQVHAGGVSYEQYF